Listed here are 17 T cell receptor beta chains from one sample, sequenced in a study of blood T cell repertoires in COVID-19. Repertoires were generated with immunoSEQ multiplex PCR, while TCRdb's copy carries only in-frame clones and drops some. The sample has 300,000 to 350,000 clones; 75% to 90% are singletons. The specimen was peripheral blood. The receptors stem from a woman aged 50 to 60 with COVID-19, enrolled during active disease.

This rearrangement joins TRBV5-4 to TRBJ2-7; 8 positions agree with TRBD2. Germline CDR1 SGHNT, CDR2 YYREEE (reference sequence). There are 14 residues in the CDR3. V was pared by 2 bases and J by 2 bases, with 3 bases of the junction left unmatched. In nucleotides, the CDR3 is TGTGCCAGCAGCTTTCCGGGAGGGACCTACGAGCAGTACTTC. It specifies CASSFPGGTYEQYF.

A few counts support this clone. The chain uses TRBV27 and TRBJ1-4; D is perhaps TRBD1 (5 bases). Between the trimmed V and J ends, which lost 3 bases and 5 bases, there was a span of 10 bases. CDR1 and CDR2 (germline): MNHEY, SMNVEV (reference sequence). This CDR3 comprises 14 residues. The CDR3 reads CASSFGRGNEKLFF. CDR3 nucleotide sequence: TGTGCCAGCAGTTTCGGTAGGGGAAATGAAAAACTGTTTTTT.

As DNA, the CDR3 is TGTGCCAGCTCACCGATGACAGGGTCTTATAATGGCTACACCTTC. This encodes CASSPMTGSYNGYTF. The V call is TRBV18, the J call TRBJ1-2, with 7 bases that match TRBD1. The CDR3 contains 15 residues. J lost 6 bases, V lost 3 bases, and 10 bases had no gene match. CDR1 KGHSH and CDR2 LQKENI come from the germline V gene.

The chain recombines TRBV18 with TRBJ2-7; D ambiguous. The V end was cut by 2 bases, the J end by 4 bases, with 6 bases between. This CDR3 contains 12 residues. CDR1 KGHSH and CDR2 LQKENI come from the germline V gene. This CDR3 reads CASSPNRYEQYF. CDR3 DNA: TGTGCCAGCTCACCAAACAGATACGAGCAGTACTTC.

The chain joins TRBV11-2 to TRBJ2-3; 9 nucleotides agree with TRBD2. The CDR3 extends over 18 amino acids. The V gene end was trimmed by 3 bases and the J gene end by 3 bases; junction bases not matched to a gene: 13. The germline V gene has CDR1 SGHAT and CDR2 FQNNGV. Here the CDR3 DNA reads TGTGCCAGCAGCTTTCGGCGGGAGGGCCTTTTAAGGACAGATACGCAGTATTTT. It is translated as CASSFRREGLLRTDTQYF.

This chain joins TRBV19 and TRBJ2-3; 7 bases map to TRBD1. The J segment lost 3 bases and the V segment lost 6 bases, leaving 12 bases of the junction unmatched. CDR1 is LNHDA and CDR2 is SQIVND in the germline V gene (reference sequence). This CDR3 has 16 amino acids. This CDR3 reads CASSRDRVVRTDTQYF. CDR3 DNA: TGTGCCAGTAGCAGAGACAGGGTCGTACGAACAGATACGCAGTATTTT.

J is TRBJ2-7 and V is TRBV5-4, with 7 bases that match TRBD2. This CDR3 has 14 amino acids. V gave up 3 bases and J gave up 0 bases; unmatched junction bases: 3. The germline V gene encodes CDR1 SGHNT and CDR2 YYREEE (reference sequence). Here the CDR3 reads CASSWSGNSYEQYF. The DNA for the CDR3 is TGTGCCAGCAGCTGGAGCGGGAACTCCTACGAGCAGTACTTC.

The chain combines TRBV5-1 with TRBJ2-1, with D uncertain. The CDR3 is made up of 12 amino acids. V was trimmed by 4 bases and J by 4 bases, leaving 6 bases between them. From germline, CDR1 is SGHRS and CDR2 YFSETQ. CDR3 protein: CASSGVYNEQFF. The CDR3 coding sequence is TGCGCCAGCAGCGGAGTGTACAATGAGCAGTTCTTC.

The chain has TRBV6-6 and TRBJ1-5; D is undetermined. The CDR3 loop spans 12 amino acids. CDR1 and CDR2 (germline): MNHNY, SVGAGI (reference sequence). Between the trimmed V and J ends, which lost 6 bases and 11 bases, there was a span of 14 bases. The DNA of the CDR3 is TGTGCCAGCAGGTTCGGTGTTACGGCCCAGCATTTT. This translates into CASRFGVTAQHF.

This clone was observed once. The CDR3 nucleotides read TGTGCCAGCAGTCTCCAGACAAACACTGAAGCTTTCTTT. Translation: CASSLQTNTEAFF. The V gene is TRBV27, the J gene TRBJ1-1, with no clear D. The CDR3 contains 13 residues. The germline V gene has CDR1 MNHEY and CDR2 SMNVEV (reference sequence). V gave up 5 bases and J gave up 2 bases, with 9 bases separating them.

The chain is built from TRBV11-2 and TRBJ2-5; TRBD2 agrees at 8 bases. This CDR3 region has 15 residues. Germline CDR1 reads SGHAT; CDR2 reads FQNNGV. V gave up 0 bases and J gave up 7 bases; unmatched junction bases: 7. CDR3 sequence (DNA): TGTGCCAGCAGCTTAGAGGGACACGGGAGGGGGACCCAGTACTTC. It encodes CASSLEGHGRGTQYF. The variable domain in full, completed from reference TRBV11-2 and TRBJ2-5, reads EAGVAQSPRYKIIEKRQSVAFWCNPISGHATLYWYQQILGQGPKLLIQFQNNGVVDDSQLPKDRFSAERLKGVDSTLKIQPAKLEDSAVYLCASSLEGHGRGTQYFGPGTRLLVL.

The CDR3 nucleotides read TGTGCCAGCAGCTTATCGTTTCGGCGGGAGCGAGAGACCCAGTACTTC. Amino acids: CASSLSFRRERETQYF. The chain combines TRBV7-2 with TRBJ2-5; the match to TRBD2 covers 7 bases. Per germline, CDR1 SGHTA and CDR2 FQGNSA. The J segment lost 4 bases and the V segment lost 2 bases, leaving 10 bases of the junction unmatched. This CDR3 comprises 16 residues.

This clone was recorded a few times. This chain joins TRBV9 and TRBJ2-1, with D uncertain. This CDR3 contains 16 residues. The V and J ends lost 1 base and 4 bases respectively, with 15 bases between them. Germline CDR1 and CDR2: SGDLS and YYNGEE. The CDR3 DNA reads TGTGCCAGCAGCGTATCTATAGATACTAAATACAATGAGCAGTTCTTC. It encodes CASSVSIDTKYNEQFF.

This clone turned up a few times. The rearrangement uses TRBV25-1 and TRBJ2-7; 8 bases are shared with TRBD2. Germline CDR1 MGHDK, CDR2 SYGVNS. CDR3 length: 14 residues. V lost 6 bases to trimming and J lost 0 bases; unmatched junction nucleotides: 4. CDR3 region: CASRVSGASYEQYF. DNA of the CDR3: TGTGCCAGCAGGGTTAGCGGGGCCTCCTACGAGCAGTACTTC.

Note on this clone: One junction end does not reproduce the germline sequence, and a read error may be involved. The chain recombines TRBV7-9 with TRBJ2-5; D unresolved. CDR1 and CDR2 from the germline V gene are SEHNR and FQNEAQ (reference sequence). The CDR3 spans 19 residues. CDR3 in DNA: TGTGCCAGCATCTTACTTATTATGTTAACCCCGTTCAGGCAAGAGACCCAGTACTTC. Translated, it gives CASILLIMLTPFRQETQYF.

The CDR3 sequence is CAWRYNGGDMQKLFF. The CDR3 DNA follows: TGTGCCTGGAGATACAACGGGGGGGATATGCAAAAACTGTTTTTT. The genes are TRBV30 and TRBJ1-4; TRBD1 might be the D (5 bases). CDR1 GTSNPN and CDR2 SVGIG come from the germline V gene (reference sequence). Trimming pared 3 bases from V and 9 bases from J, leaving 20 bases between. The CDR3 has 15 amino acids.

The chain links TRBV5-1 to TRBJ2-7; D gene ambiguous. V was cut by 0 bases and J by 0 bases, with 13 bases left in between. The germline V gene has CDR1 SGHRS and CDR2 YFSETQ. This CDR3 comprises 16 residues. Here the CDR3 DNA reads TGCGCCAGCAGCTTGGCCGGCGGAGTATACTCCTACGAGCAGTACTTC. Amino acids: CASSLAGGVYSYEQYF.